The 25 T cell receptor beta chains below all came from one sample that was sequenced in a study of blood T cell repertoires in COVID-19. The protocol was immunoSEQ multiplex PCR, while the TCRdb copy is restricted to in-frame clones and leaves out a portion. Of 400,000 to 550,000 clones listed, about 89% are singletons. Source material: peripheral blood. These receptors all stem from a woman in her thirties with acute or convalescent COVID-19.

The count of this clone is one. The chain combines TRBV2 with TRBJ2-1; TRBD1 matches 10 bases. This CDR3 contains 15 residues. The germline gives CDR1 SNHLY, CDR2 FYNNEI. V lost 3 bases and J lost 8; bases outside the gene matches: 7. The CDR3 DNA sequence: TGTGCCAGCAGTGAGTTAGGACAGGGGGGCTATGAGCAGTTCTTC. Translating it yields CASSELGQGGYEQFF.

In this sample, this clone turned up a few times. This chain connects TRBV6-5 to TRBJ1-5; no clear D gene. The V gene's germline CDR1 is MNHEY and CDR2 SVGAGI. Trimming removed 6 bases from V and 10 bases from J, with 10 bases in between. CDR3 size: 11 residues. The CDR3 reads CASRAGGPQHF. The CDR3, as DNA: TGTGCCAGCAGGGCCGGAGGACCCCAGCATTTT.

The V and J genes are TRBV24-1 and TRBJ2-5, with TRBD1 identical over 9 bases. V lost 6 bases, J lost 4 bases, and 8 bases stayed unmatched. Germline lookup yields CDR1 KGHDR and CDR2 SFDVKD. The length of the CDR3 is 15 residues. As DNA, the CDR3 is TGTGCCACCAGTAATGGACAGGGGTTTCGAGAGACCCAGTACTTC. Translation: CATSNGQGFRETQYF.

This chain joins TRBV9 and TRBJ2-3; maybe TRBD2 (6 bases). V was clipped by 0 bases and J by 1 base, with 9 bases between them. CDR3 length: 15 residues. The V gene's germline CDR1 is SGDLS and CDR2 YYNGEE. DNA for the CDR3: TGTGCCAGCAGCGTAGCTACGGGGGGCACAGATACGCAGTATTTT. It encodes CASSVATGGTDTQYF.

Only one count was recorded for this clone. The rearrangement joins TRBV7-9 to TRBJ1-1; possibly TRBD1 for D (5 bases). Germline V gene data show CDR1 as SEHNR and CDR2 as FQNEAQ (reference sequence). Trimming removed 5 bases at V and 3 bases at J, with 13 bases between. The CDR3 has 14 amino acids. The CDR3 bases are TGTGCCAGCAGCCCGGCGGAGGGGCACACTGAAGCTTTCTTT. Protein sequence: CASSPAEGHTEAFF.

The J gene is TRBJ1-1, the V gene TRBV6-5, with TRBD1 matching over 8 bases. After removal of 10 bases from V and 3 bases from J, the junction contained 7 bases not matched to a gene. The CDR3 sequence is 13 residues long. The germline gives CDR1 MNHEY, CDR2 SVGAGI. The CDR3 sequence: CATSGGPYTEAFF. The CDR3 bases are TGTGCCACATCAGGGGGCCCGTACACTGAAGCTTTCTTT.

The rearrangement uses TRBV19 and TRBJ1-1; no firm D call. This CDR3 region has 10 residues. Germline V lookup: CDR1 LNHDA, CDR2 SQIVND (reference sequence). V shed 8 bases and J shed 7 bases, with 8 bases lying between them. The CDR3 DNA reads TGTGCCAGTTCGGGGTTTGAAGCTTTCTTT. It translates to CASSGFEAFF.

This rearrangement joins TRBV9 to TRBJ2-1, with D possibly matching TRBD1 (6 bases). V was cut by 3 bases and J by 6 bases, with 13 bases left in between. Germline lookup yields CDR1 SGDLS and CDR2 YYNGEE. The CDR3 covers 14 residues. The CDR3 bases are TGTGCCAGCAGCGGTCAGGGGTCTGGCAATGAGCAGTTCTTC. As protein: CASSGQGSGNEQFF.

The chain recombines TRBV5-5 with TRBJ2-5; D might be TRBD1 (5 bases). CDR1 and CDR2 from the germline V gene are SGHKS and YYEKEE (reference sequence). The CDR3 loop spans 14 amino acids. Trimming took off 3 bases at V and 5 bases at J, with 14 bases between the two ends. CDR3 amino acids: CASSSLTEVETQYF. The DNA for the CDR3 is TGTGCCAGCAGCTCTTTGACAGAGGTGGAGACCCAGTACTTC.

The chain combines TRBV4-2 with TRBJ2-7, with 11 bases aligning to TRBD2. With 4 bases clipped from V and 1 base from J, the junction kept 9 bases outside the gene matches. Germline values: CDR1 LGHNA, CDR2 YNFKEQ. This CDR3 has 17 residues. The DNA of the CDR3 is TGTGCCAGCAGCCGCGATAGACTAGCGGGGCCATCCTACGAGCAGTACTTC. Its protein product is CASSRDRLAGPSYEQYF.

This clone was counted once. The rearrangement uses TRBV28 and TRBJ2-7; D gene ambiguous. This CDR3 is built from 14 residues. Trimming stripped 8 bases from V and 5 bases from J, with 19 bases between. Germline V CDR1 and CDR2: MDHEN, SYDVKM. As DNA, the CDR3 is TGTGCCAGCCTGGCCGGCCGTCGGGTGAACGAGCAGTACTTC. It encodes CASLAGRRVNEQYF.

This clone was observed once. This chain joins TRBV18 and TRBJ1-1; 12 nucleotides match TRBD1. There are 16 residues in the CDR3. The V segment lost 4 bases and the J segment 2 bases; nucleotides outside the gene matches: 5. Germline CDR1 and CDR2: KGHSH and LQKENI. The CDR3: CASSRDRGRTNTEAFF. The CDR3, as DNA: TGTGCCAGCTCACGGGACAGGGGGCGAACTAACACTGAAGCTTTCTTT.

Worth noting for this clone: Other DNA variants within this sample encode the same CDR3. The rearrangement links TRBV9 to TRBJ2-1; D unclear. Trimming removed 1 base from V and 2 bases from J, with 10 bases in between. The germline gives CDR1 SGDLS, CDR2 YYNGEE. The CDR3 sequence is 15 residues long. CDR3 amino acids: CASSVSGTTYNEQFF. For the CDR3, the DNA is TGTGCCAGCAGCGTAAGTGGAACTACCTACAATGAGCAGTTCTTC.

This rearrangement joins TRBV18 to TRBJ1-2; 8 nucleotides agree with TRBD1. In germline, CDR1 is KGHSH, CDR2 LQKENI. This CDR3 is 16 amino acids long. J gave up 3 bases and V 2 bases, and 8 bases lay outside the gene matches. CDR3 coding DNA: TGTGCCAGCTCACCATCTCAGGGGGCGCGAGACTATGGCTACACCTTC. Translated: CASSPSQGARDYGYTF.

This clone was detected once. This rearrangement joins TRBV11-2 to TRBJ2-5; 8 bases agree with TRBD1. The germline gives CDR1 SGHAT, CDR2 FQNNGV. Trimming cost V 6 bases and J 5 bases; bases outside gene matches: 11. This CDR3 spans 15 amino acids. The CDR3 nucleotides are TGTGCCAGCAGACTAAATCAGGGGGCTCGGGAGACCCAGTACTTC. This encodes CASRLNQGARETQYF.

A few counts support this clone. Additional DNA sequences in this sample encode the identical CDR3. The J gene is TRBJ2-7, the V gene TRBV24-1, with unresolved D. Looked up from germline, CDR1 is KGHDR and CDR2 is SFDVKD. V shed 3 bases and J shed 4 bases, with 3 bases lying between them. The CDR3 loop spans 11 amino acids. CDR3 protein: CATSDRYEQYF. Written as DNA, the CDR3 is TGTGCCACCAGTGATCGGTACGAGCAGTACTTC.

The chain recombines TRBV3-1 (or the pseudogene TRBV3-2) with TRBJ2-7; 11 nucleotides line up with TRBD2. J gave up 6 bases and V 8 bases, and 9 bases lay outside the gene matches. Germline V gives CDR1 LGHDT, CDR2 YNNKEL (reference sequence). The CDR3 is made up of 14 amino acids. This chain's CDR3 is CASSPTSGIGEQYF. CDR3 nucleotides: TGTGCCAGCTCTCCGACTAGCGGGATCGGCGAGCAGTACTTC.

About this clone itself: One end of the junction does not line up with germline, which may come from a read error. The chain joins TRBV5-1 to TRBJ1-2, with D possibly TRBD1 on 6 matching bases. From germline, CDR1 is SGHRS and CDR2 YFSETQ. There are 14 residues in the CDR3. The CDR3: CASSLEQGFYDYTF. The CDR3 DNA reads TGCGCCAGCAGCTTAGAACAGGGCTTCTATGACTACACCTTC.

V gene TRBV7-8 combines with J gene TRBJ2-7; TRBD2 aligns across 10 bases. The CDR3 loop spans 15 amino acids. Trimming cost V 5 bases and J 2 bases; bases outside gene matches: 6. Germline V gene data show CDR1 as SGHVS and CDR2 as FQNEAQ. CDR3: CASSITSGTTYEQYF. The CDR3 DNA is TGTGCCAGCAGCATAACTAGCGGGACTACCTACGAGCAGTACTTC.

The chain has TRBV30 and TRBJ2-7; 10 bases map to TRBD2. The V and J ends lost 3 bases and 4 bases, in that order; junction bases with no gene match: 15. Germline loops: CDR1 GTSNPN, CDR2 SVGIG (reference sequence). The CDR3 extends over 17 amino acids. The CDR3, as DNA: TGTGCCTGGAGCGCCGGCCTCCTAGCGGGGGCCCAATACGAGCAGTACTTC. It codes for CAWSAGLLAGAQYEQYF.

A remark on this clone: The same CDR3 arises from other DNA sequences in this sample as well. CDR3 protein: CASSVGGTDTQYF. The CDR3 region has the DNA TGTGCCAGCAGCGTCGGGGGCACAGATACGCAGTATTTT. The J gene is TRBJ2-3, the V gene TRBV9, with D possibly TRBD2 on 5 matching bases. CDR3 length: 13 amino acids. Between the trimmed V and J ends, which lost 2 bases and 1 base, there was a span of 5 bases. Germline assignment: CDR1 SGDLS and CDR2 YYNGEE.

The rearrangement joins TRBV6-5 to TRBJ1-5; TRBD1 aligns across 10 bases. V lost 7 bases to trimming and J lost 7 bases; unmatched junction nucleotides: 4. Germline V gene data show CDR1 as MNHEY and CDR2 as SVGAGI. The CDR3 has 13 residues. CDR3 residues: CASTRDRGQPQHF. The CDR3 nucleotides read TGTGCCAGCACCCGGGACAGGGGACAGCCCCAGCATTTT.

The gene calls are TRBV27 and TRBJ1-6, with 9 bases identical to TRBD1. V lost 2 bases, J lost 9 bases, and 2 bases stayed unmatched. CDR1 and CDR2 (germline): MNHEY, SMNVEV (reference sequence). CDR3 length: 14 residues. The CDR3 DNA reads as TGTGCCAGCAGTTTAGACAGGGGGGGTTCACCCCTCCACTTT. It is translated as CASSLDRGGSPLHF.

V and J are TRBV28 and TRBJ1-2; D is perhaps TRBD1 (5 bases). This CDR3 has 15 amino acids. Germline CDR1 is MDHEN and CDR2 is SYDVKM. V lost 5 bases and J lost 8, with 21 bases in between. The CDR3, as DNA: TGTGCCAGCAGTCAGGCGGGGCCCTTGGCGAGGGGCTACACCTTC. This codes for CASSQAGPLARGYTF.

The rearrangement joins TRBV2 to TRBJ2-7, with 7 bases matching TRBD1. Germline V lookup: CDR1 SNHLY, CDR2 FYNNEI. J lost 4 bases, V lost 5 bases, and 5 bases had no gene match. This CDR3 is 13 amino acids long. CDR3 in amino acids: CASSQDRSYEQYF. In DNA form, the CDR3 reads TGTGCCAGCAGTCAGGACAGGTCTTACGAGCAGTACTTC.